This TCR beta chain was recorded in a study of blood T cell repertoires in COVID-19. Background on the study: The United States, Italy and Spain were the sources of the acute and convalescent COVID-19 samples. Sources were T cells, B-cell-depleted T cells, or PBMCs; the material itself was cDNA or gDNA.

Germline V gene lookup returns CDR1 SGHTA and CDR2 FQGTGA. V lost 0 bases and J 6 bases, leaving 8 bases between the germline ends. CDR3 length: 13 residues. In the authors' methods: It was from reference gene primer amplification that nucleated cell counts were estimated. The data were produced by immunoSEQ multiplex PCR, yet TCRdb's version contains in-frame clones alone and is incomplete. That table supplies the V and J calls and clone size; D and trimming were determined from the DNA. The sample lists fewer than 300,000 clones, around 89% occurring once. Sequenced sample: peripheral blood. The V call is TRBV7-3, the J call TRBJ1-2, with D tentatively TRBD1 (5 bases). The receptor was isolated from a man in his thirties or forties with acute or convalescent COVID-19. CDR3 in DNA: TGTGCCAGCAGCTTAACGCCAGGGAATGGCTACACCTTC. As protein: CASSLTPGNGYTF.